This is a list of T cell receptor beta chains from one sample in a study of T cell changes during pregnancy in multiple sclerosis. TCRdb's copy holds only in-frame clones and misses some; the assay was immunoSEQ multiplex PCR. The sample yields about 24,000 clones, over 85% seen once. The sequencing used CD8+ T cells from peripheral blood mononuclear cells, collected in the third trimester of pregnancy. The receptors derive from a female donor in good health, enrolled as a control in a pregnancy study. Both conserved end residues are part of each CDR3. A D gene is named only where the DNA matches it firmly. The size of a clone is reported for some rows only, either as once, few or many, or as a class for expanded clones.

cdr3_length clone_size d_call j_call v_call cdr3_nt cdr3_aa
19 . TRBD2 TRBJ2-1 TRBV11-2 TGTGCCAGCAGCTTATATCCCTCGTCAAGGGAGGGCGACTACAATGAGCAGTTCTTC CASSLYPSSREGDYNEQFF
16 . . TRBJ1-5 TRBV4-1 TGCGCCAGCAGCCAGGAGGGACGGAATAGCAATCAGCCCCAGCATTTT CASSQEGRNSNQPQHF
14 . . TRBJ1-5 TRBV28 TGTGCCAGCAGTTTGGAACAGGGTTTACAGCCCCAGCATTTT CASSLEQGLQPQHF
17 . TRBD2 TRBJ2-3 TRBV15 TGTGCCACCAGCAGAGATACGGCGGGAGGGCCCACAGATACGCAGTATTTT CATSRDTAGGPTDTQYF
14 . . TRBJ2-1 TRBV7-3 TGTGCCAGCAGCAGCATCTTTAGTGGCAATGAGCAGTTCTTC CASSSIFSGNEQFF
13 once TRBD1 TRBJ1-1 TRBV29-1 TGCAGCGTTGGACAGGGACAAATCACTGAAGCTTTCTTT CSVGQGQITEAFF
14 . . TRBJ1-4 TRBV4-1 TGCGCCAGCAGTCACCACTCAACTAATGAAAAACTGTTTTTT CASSHHSTNEKLFF
13 . . TRBJ1-1 TRBV6-5 TGTGCCAGCAGCCCACACCAGAACACTGAAGCTTTCTTT CASSPHQNTEAFF
14 once . TRBJ2-7 TRBV28 TGTGCCAGCAGTTTCCCCGCGGGCTCCTACGAGCAGTACTTC CASSFPAGSYEQYF
16 . TRBD2 TRBJ2-3 TRBV6-1 TGTGCCAGCAGTGAATGGTCCGGGGGGGGCACAGATACGCAGTATTTT CASSEWSGGGTDTQYF
12 . TRBD1 TRBJ1-1 TRBV27 TGTGCCAGCCGGACAGGGAACACTGAAGCTTTCTTT CASRTGNTEAFF
13 . . TRBJ2-7 TRBV11-2 TGTGCCAGCATTTACCCCGGTGCCTACGAGCAGTACTTC CASIYPGAYEQYF
11 . . TRBJ2-1 TRBV20-1 TGCAGTGCTAGTTTATACAATGAGCAGTTCTTC CSASLYNEQFF
15 . . TRBJ2-1 TRBV5-8 TGTGCCAGCAGCTCCCCTGGGGAGCGGGCCAATGAGCAGTTCTTC CASSSPGERANEQFF
16 . TRBD1 TRBJ1-4 TRBV11-3 TGTGCCAGCAGCCAGGACAGGGTAGCAACTAATGAAAAACTGTTTTTT CASSQDRVATNEKLFF
15 . . TRBJ2-3 TRBV30 TGTGCCTGGAGTCGTGGCAGGGGAATCACAGATACGCAGTATTTT CAWSRGRGITDTQYF
14 few . TRBJ2-2 TRBV6-1 TGTGCCAGCAGTGGTAAACTGGAGCTTGGGGAGCTGTTTTTT CASSGKLELGELFF
17 . TRBD2 TRBJ2-7 TRBV9 TGTGCCAGCAGCCCGAACCCCGGGACTAGCGTATACTACGAGCAGTACTTC CASSPNPGTSVYYEQYF
14 once . TRBJ1-1 TRBV6-5 TGTGCCAGCAGTTACTCGACGGGGTACACTGAAGCTTTCTTT CASSYSTGYTEAFF
15 . . TRBJ2-7 TRBV27 TGTGCCAGCAGTTTGCGATCCGGTTTTTTATACGAGCAGTACTTC CASSLRSGFLYEQYF